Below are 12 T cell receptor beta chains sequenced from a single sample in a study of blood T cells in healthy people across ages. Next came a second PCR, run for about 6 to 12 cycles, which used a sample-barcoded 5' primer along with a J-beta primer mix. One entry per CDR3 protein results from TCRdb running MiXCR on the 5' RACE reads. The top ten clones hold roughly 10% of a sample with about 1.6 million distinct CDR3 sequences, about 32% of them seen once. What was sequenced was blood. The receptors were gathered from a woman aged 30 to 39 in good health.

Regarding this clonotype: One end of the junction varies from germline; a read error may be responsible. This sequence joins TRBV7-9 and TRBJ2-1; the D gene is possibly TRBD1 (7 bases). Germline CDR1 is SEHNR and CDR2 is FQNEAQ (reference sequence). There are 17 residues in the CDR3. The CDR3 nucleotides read TGTGCCGGCAGCTTAGCGGAGGCAGGGGGTCCCTACAATGAGCAGTTCTTC. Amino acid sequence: CAGSLAEAGGPYNEQFF.

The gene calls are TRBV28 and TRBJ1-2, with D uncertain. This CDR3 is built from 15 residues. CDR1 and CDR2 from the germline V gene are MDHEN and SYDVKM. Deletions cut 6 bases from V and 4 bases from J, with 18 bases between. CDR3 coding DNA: TGTGCCAGCAGCCCCGGTCACCAAACGTCCTATGGCTACACCTTC. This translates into CASSPGHQTSYGYTF.

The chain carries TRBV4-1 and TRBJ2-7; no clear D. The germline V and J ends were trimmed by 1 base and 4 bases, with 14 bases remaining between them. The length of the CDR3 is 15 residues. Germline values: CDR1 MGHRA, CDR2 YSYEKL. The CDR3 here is CASSQVLAHKYEQYF. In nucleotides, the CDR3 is TGCGCCAGCAGCCAAGTTTTAGCCCATAAATACGAGCAGTACTTC.

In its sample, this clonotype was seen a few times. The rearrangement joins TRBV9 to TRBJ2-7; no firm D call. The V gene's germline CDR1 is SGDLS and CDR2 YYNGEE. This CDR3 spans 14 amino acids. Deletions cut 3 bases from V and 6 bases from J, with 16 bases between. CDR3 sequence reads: CASSGSVDYSEQYF. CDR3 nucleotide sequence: TGTGCCAGCAGCGGGTCGGTCGATTACTCCGAGCAGTACTTC.

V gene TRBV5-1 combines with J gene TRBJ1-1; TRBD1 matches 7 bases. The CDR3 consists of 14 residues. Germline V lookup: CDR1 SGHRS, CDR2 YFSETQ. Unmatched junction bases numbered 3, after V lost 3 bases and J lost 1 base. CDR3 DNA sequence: TGCGCCAGCAGCTGGGGGGACAGGAACACTGAAGCTTTCTTT. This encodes CASSWGDRNTEAFF.

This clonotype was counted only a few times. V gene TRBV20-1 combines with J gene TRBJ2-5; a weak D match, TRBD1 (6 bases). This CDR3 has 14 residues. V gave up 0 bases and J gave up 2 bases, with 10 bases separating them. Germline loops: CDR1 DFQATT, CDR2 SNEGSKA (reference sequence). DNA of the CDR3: TGCAGTGCTAGAGAGACAGGTTGGCAAGAGACCCAGTACTTC. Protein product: CSARETGWQETQYF.

The DNA for the CDR3 is TGTGCCAGCAACCCGGGAAACAATCAGCCCCAGCATTTT. Translation gives CASNPGNNQPQHF. This sequence joins TRBV6-1 and TRBJ1-5; D is unclear. V was trimmed by 7 bases and J by 3 bases, leaving 10 bases between them. The CDR3 contains 13 residues. The germline gives CDR1 MNHNS, CDR2 SASEGT.

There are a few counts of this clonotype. CDR3 coding DNA: TGTGCCAGCAGTTTAGCGAACGGCAAAAACATTCAGTACTTC. It is translated as CASSLANGKNIQYF. The genes are TRBV12-3 or TRBV12-4 and TRBJ2-4; no clear D. The germline V and J ends were trimmed by 0 bases and 3 bases, with 6 bases remaining between them. The CDR3 consists of 14 residues.

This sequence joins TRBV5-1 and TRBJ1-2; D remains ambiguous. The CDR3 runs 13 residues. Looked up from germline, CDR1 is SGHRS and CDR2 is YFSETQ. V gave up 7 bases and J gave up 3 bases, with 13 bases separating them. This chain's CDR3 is CASAVRVDYGYTF. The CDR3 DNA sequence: TGCGCCAGCGCCGTAAGGGTCGACTATGGCTACACCTTC.

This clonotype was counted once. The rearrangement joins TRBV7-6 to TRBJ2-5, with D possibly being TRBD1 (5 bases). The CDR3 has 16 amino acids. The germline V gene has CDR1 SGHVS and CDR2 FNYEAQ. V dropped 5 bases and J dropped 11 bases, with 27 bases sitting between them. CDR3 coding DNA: TGTGCCAGCAGCCCAGGTGTGGGGCGCGTCGTCAATGAGCAGTACTTC. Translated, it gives CASSPGVGRVVNEQYF.

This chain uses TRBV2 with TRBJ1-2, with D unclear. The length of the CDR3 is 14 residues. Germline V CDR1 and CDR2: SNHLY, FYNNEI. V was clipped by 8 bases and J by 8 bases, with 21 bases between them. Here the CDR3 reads CASSPGSGIVGYTF. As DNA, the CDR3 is TGTGCCAGCTCACCAGGTTCGGGTATTGTCGGCTACACCTTC.

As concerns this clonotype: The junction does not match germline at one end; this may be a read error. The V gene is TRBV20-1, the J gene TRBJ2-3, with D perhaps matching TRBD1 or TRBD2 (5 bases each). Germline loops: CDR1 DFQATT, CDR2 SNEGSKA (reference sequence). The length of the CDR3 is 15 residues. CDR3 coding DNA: TGCAATGCTAGAGATGGGGGTGAAGCCACAGATACGCAGTATTTT. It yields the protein CNARDGGEATDTQYF.